This TCR beta chain was identified during a study of blood T cell repertoires in COVID-19. Study information: The cDNA or gDNA used as material had been derived from T cells, B-cell-depleted T cells, or PBMCs.

From germline, CDR1 is LGHNT and CDR2 FRNRAP. The CDR3 loop spans 17 amino acids. V shed 9 bases, J shed 3 bases, and the junction held 16 bases outside the gene matches. Only in-frame clones appear in the TCRdb table, and some are missing; sequencing was by immunoSEQ multiplex PCR. This sample has 350,000 to 450,000 clones; 90% to 95% occur once, and the top ten carry 0.8% to 0.9%. The source material was PBMCs or T cells enriched from blood (not recorded which). The sequence derives from a woman in her forties who had been exposed to COVID-19. The chain uses TRBV12-5 and TRBJ1-4; 7 bases match TRBD1. This CDR3 reads CASATAQGGIANEKLFF. The CDR3 region has the DNA TGTGCTAGCGCTACAGCCCAAGGGGGCATAGCTAATGAAAAACTGTTTTTT. Full variable domain (outside the CDR3, taken from reference TRBV12-5 and TRBJ1-4): DARVTQTPRHKVTEMGQEVTMRCQPILGHNTVFWYRQTMMQGLELLAYFRNRAPLDDSGMPKDRFSAEMPDATLATLKIQPSEPRDSAVYFCASATAQGGIANEKLFFGSGTQLSVL.